The 27 T cell receptor beta chains below all came from one sample that was sequenced in a study of cytomegalovirus exposure and HLA in healthy donors. Assay used: immunoSEQ multiplex PCR; TCRdb lists only in-frame clones, some missing. Of some 78,000 clones listed, 90% to 96% were seen once; the top ten hold 1.6%. The sequencing input was PBMCs. The receptors here all came from a man aged 18 to 35 in good health and CMV-seropositive.

V usage is TRBV5-1 and J usage is TRBJ2-7, with 11 bases fitting TRBD1. This CDR3 contains 14 residues. The J segment lost 6 bases and the V segment lost 3 bases, leaving 5 bases of the junction unmatched. The germline gives CDR1 SGHRS, CDR2 YFSETQ. CDR3 sequence (DNA): TGCGCCAGCAGCTACGGACAGGGGGCATCCGAGCAGTACTTC. The encoded protein is CASSYGQGASEQYF.

As for this clone: One end of the junction does not line up with germline, which may come from a read error. The chain carries TRBV7-7 and TRBJ2-3; 7 bases agree with TRBD1. This CDR3 has 16 residues. Germline V lookup: CDR1 SSHAT, CDR2 FNYEAQ (reference sequence). The CDR3 protein is CASSPLTGTPTDTQYF. CDR3 sequence (DNA): TGTGCTAGCAGCCCGCTGACAGGGACCCCCACAGATACGCAGTATTTT.

The J gene is TRBJ2-7, the V gene TRBV18; 10 positions match TRBD1. The trim removed 4 bases at V and 5 bases at J, leaving 2 bases unmatched. Germline V gene sequence: CDR1 KGHSH, CDR2 LQKENI. The CDR3 loop spans 13 amino acids. CDR3 sequence reads: CASSRDRGHEQYF. Here the CDR3 DNA reads TGTGCCAGCTCACGGGACAGGGGACACGAGCAGTACTTC. The full variable domain, with the rest looked up from reference TRBV18 and TRBJ2-7, is NAGVMQNPRHLVRRRGQEARLRCSPMKGHSHVYWYRQLPEEGLKFMVYLQKENIIDESGMPKERFSAEFPKEGPSILRIQQVVRGDSAAYFCASSRDRGHEQYFGPGTRLTVT.

The CDR3 DNA is TGTGCCAGCTCAGCAGCGGGAGAGGCCGGGGAGCTGTTTTTT. Amino acid sequence: CASSAAGEAGELFF. This chain connects TRBV9 to TRBJ2-2; 8 bases agree with TRBD2. The J segment lost 6 bases and the V segment lost 7 bases, leaving 8 bases of the junction unmatched. Germline CDR1 reads SGDLS; CDR2 reads YYNGEE. This CDR3 has 14 amino acids.

This rearrangement joins TRBV11-2 to TRBJ2-3, with a weak D call TRBD2 (5 bases). V lost 5 bases, J lost 6 bases, and 12 bases lay in between. This CDR3 contains 13 residues. Per germline, CDR1 SGHAT and CDR2 FQNNGV. CDR3 in amino acids: CASSPQLGDTQYF. CDR3 DNA sequence: TGTGCCAGCAGCCCTCAACTAGGCGATACGCAGTATTTT.

The chain is built from TRBV10-3 and TRBJ1-5, with a weak D call TRBD1 (5 bases). This CDR3 is built from 13 residues. Germline loops: CDR1 ENHRY, CDR2 SYGVKD. Trimming removed 7 bases at V and 4 bases at J, with 11 bases between. CDR3 region: CAITFDSNQPQHF. The DNA for the CDR3 is TGTGCCATCACCTTCGACAGTAATCAGCCCCAGCATTTT.

Comments on this clone: The DNA is left out, because the CDR3 cannot be placed on it with certainty; the CDR3 is given as TCRdb lists it. The chain couples TRBV5-1 to TRBJ1-1. Inclusive of both ends, the CDR3 amounts to 16 amino acids. The germline CDR1 and CDR2 sequences are SGHRS and YFSETQ. CDR3 sequence: CHTIGDSALYLCEAFF.

The CDR3 DNA reads as TGCGCCAGCAGCCAAGAGATTGGGGGGGGTACTGAAGCTTTCTTT. Protein: CASSQEIGGGTEAFF. V is TRBV4-1 and J is TRBJ1-1; maybe TRBD1 (5 bases). The CDR3 is 15 residues long. V was clipped by 0 bases and J by 5 bases, with 13 bases between them. The V gene's germline CDR1 is MGHRA and CDR2 YSYEKL.

The chain employs TRBV2 and TRBJ2-4, with TRBD2 identical over 9 bases. The J segment lost 0 bases and the V segment lost 4 bases, leaving 10 bases of the junction unmatched. The CDR3 extends over 18 amino acids. In germline, CDR1 is SNHLY, CDR2 FYNNEI. The CDR3 loop reads CASSVATLAGLAKNIQYF. For the CDR3, the DNA is TGTGCCAGCAGTGTGGCCACCCTAGCGGGACTAGCCAAAAACATTCAGTACTTC.

The chain is built from TRBV19 and TRBJ2-7; 10 nucleotides agree with TRBD2. Per germline, CDR1 LNHDA and CDR2 SQIVND (reference sequence). The V segment lost 5 bases and the J segment 2 bases; nucleotides outside the gene matches: 3. This CDR3 is built from 14 residues. In DNA, the CDR3 is TGTGCCAGTAGTCGGACTAGCGGCCCCTACGAGCAGTACTTC. Encoded protein: CASSRTSGPYEQYF.

The chain joins TRBV13 to TRBJ1-2; maybe TRBD1 (6 bases). The germline V gene has CDR1 PRHDT and CDR2 FYEKMQ (reference sequence). This CDR3 region has 15 residues. V was shortened by 4 bases and J by 4 bases, with 16 bases between the two germline ends. CDR3 DNA: TGTGCCAGCAGCTCTTTCTTGGACAGAGCCTATGGCTACACCTTC. Protein: CASSSFLDRAYGYTF.

This clone was observed a handful of times. The chain employs TRBV27 and TRBJ2-1; TRBD2 matches at 12 bases. Trimming removed 4 bases from V and 10 bases from J; junction bases left unmatched: 8. The CDR3 sequence is 15 residues long. Germline-derived CDR1 and CDR2 are MNHEY and SMNVEV (reference sequence). This chain's CDR3 is CASSSLAGGYREQFF. The CDR3 bases are TGTGCCAGCAGTTCACTAGCGGGGGGTTACAGGGAGCAGTTCTTC.

A few counts support this clone. V and J are TRBV29-1 and TRBJ2-1; 10 bases are a match to TRBD2. V lost 6 bases to trimming and J lost 5 bases; unmatched junction nucleotides: 7. The CDR3 totals 14 residues. Per the germline V gene, CDR1 is SQVTM and CDR2 is ANQGSEA. CDR3 in DNA: TGCAGCGTAGGGGGACTAGCGTCTAACAATGAGCAGTTCTTC. This gives the protein CSVGGLASNNEQFF.

The CDR3 reads CADGVTPMTGGYTF. Written as DNA, the CDR3 is TGTGCCGATGGCGTAACTCCTATGACGGGGGGCTACACCTTC. The chain employs TRBV11-3 and TRBJ1-2; D is unclear. Trimming pared 11 bases from V and 8 bases from J, leaving 24 bases between. Germline loops: CDR1 SGHNT, CDR2 YENEEA. The CDR3 has 14 amino acids. Supplemented by reference TRBV11-3 and TRBJ1-2, the full variable domain reads EAGVVQSPRYKIIEKKQPVAFWCNPISGHNTLYWYLQNLGQGPELLIRYENEEAVDDSQLPKDRFSAERLKGVDSTLKIQPAELGDSAVYLCADGVTPMTGGYTFGSGTRLTVV.

This clone was seen a single time. At one end the junction does not follow the germline gene, possibly because of a read error. The chain links TRBV7-7 to TRBJ2-2, with no clear D. CDR3 length: 14 amino acids. CDR1 and CDR2 from the germline V gene are SSHAT and FNYEAQ (reference sequence). The chain's CDR3 is CASSSSMDTGELFF. CDR3 bases: TGTGCTAGCAGCTCCAGTATGGACACCGGGGAGCTGTTTTTT. The complete variable domain, with remaining parts taken from reference TRBV7-7 and TRBJ2-2, reads GAGVSQSPRYKVTKRGQDVTLRCDPISSHATLYWYQQALGQGPEFLTYFNYEAQPDKSGLPSDRFSAERPEGSISTLTIQRTEQRDSAMYRCASSSSMDTGELFFGEGSRLTVL.

The V gene is TRBV5-4, the J gene TRBJ1-3; 11 bases match TRBD1. Germline CDR1 reads SGHNT; CDR2 reads YYREEE (reference sequence). The J segment lost 3 bases and the V segment lost 4 bases, leaving 6 bases of the junction unmatched. The length of the CDR3 is 16 residues. The CDR3 sequence is CASSPRTGGSGNTIYF. The CDR3 DNA follows: TGTGCCAGCAGCCCTAGGACAGGGGGCAGTGGAAACACCATATATTTT. The entire variable domain, with the rest obtained from reference TRBV5-4 and TRBJ1-3, is as follows: ETGVTQSPTHLIKTRGQQVTLRCSSQSGHNTVSWYQQALGQGPQFIFQYYREEENGRGNFPPRFSGLQFPNYSSELNVNALELDDSALYLCASSPRTGGSGNTIYFGEGSWLTVV.

J is TRBJ1-4 and V is TRBV21-1; the DNA was not compared with TRBD1, the D call given in the table. TRBV21-1 is shown as a pseudogene. The CDR3 runs 13 residues. The CDR3 here is CASKGTNGEKLFF. The CDR3 nucleotides read TGTGCCAGCAAGGGGACAAATGGGGAAAAACTGTTTTTT.

This clone was counted once. The genes are TRBV5-1 and TRBJ2-3; perhaps TRBD1 as D (5 bases). CDR3 length: 14 amino acids. V lost 6 bases and J 0 bases, leaving 11 bases between the germline ends. Germline V lookup: CDR1 SGHRS, CDR2 YFSETQ. The CDR3 loop reads CASTTEHSTDTQYF. As DNA, the CDR3 is TGCGCCAGCACGACAGAGCATAGCACAGATACGCAGTATTTT.

The chain carries TRBV9 and TRBJ2-7; 8 bases are a match to TRBD2. Germline CDR1 SGDLS, CDR2 YYNGEE. The CDR3 loop spans 15 amino acids. With 0 bases clipped from V and 2 bases from J, the junction kept 4 bases outside the gene matches. CDR3 region: CASSVGVSGAYEQYF. DNA for the CDR3: TGTGCCAGCAGCGTAGGGGTTAGCGGGGCCTACGAGCAGTACTTC.

The gene calls are TRBV6-1 and TRBJ2-1; 7 bases line up with TRBD2. The CDR3 consists of 15 residues. Germline lookup yields CDR1 MNHNS and CDR2 SASEGT. Trimming took 2 bases from V and 8 from J; bases not matched to a gene: 9. The CDR3 loop reads CASSERGGWFDEQFF. The DNA for the CDR3 is TGTGCCAGCAGTGAAAGGGGAGGGTGGTTCGATGAGCAGTTCTTC.

CDR3 bases: TGTGCCAGCAGCTTTGCCCTTAGCTCCTACAATGAGCAGTTCTTC. Encoded protein: CASSFALSSYNEQFF. The gene calls are TRBV7-9 and TRBJ2-1; D ambiguous. The CDR3 runs 15 residues. Trimming pared 3 bases from V and 0 bases from J, leaving 9 bases between. The germline gives CDR1 SEHNR, CDR2 FQNEAQ (reference sequence).

This sequence joins TRBV27 and TRBJ1-2, with TRBD1 identical over 7 bases. This CDR3 comprises 17 residues. V trimming: 2 bases; J trimming: 4 bases; junction bases outside the gene matches: 13. Per the germline V gene, CDR1 is MNHEY and CDR2 is SMNVEV (reference sequence). The CDR3 DNA reads as TGTGCCAGCAGTTTAAAATACAGGGGAACGGCTAGCTATGGCTACACCTTC. Protein sequence: CASSLKYRGTASYGYTF.

The genes are TRBV5-1 and TRBJ1-4; TRBD1 might be the D (5 bases). CDR1 SGHRS and CDR2 YFSETQ come from the germline V gene. Trimming shortened V by 2 bases and J by 7 bases, and 12 bases separated the two germline ends. There are 14 residues in the CDR3. In nucleotides, the CDR3 is TGCGCCAGCAGCTTTGGGCAGGGTGGTGAAAAACTGTTTTTT. Translated, it gives CASSFGQGGEKLFF.

The chain uses TRBV6-5 and TRBJ2-1, with D maybe TRBD2 (6 bases). Trimming removed 6 bases at V and 6 bases at J, with 15 bases between. CDR1 MNHEY and CDR2 SVGAGI come from the germline V gene. The CDR3 has 14 residues. The CDR3 DNA sequence: TGTGCCAGCAGACCCGCGGGGACGTTCAATGAGCAGTTCTTC. Amino acid sequence: CASRPAGTFNEQFF.

The J gene is TRBJ2-2, the V gene TRBV5-3, with TRBD1 identical over 10 bases. TRBV5-3 is placed among ORFs of uncertain function. This CDR3 has 16 residues. The ends lost 4 bases at V and 1 base at J; junction bases unmatched: 4. CDR3 coding DNA: TGTGCCAGAAGCGGTGGACAGGGGGAGAACACCGGGGAGCTGTTTTTT. Translation: CARSGGQGENTGELFF.

This clone was counted a single time. The V gene is TRBV29-1, the J gene TRBJ2-3, with TRBD2 identical over 7 bases. Trimming removed 7 bases from V and 3 bases from J; junction bases left unmatched: 13. Germline lookup yields CDR1 SQVTM and CDR2 ANQGSEA. The CDR3 is 15 residues long. DNA of the CDR3: TGCAGCGCCCTTCCCGGGGGGAGGCTTACAGATACGCAGTATTTT. Amino acids: CSALPGGRLTDTQYF.

This clone showed up just once. The chain carries TRBV19 and TRBJ2-2, with D uncertain. This CDR3 has 14 amino acids. Deletions cut 3 bases from V and 1 base from J, with 6 bases between. Germline V gene data show CDR1 as LNHDA and CDR2 as SQIVND (reference sequence). The CDR3 DNA sequence: TGTGCCAGTAGTATGGGCCTGAACACCGGGGAGCTGTTTTTT. This encodes CASSMGLNTGELFF.